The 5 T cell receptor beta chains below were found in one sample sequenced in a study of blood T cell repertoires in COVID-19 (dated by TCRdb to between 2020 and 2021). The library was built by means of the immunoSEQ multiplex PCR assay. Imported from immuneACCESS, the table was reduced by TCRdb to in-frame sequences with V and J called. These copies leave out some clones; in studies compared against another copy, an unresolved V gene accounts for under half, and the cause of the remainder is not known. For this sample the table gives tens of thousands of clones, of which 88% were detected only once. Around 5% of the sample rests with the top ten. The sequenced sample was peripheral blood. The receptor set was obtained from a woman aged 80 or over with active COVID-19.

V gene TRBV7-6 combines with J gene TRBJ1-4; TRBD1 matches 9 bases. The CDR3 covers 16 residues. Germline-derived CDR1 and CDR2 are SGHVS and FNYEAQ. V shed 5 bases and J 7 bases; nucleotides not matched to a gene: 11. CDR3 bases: TGTGCCAGCAGCCAACGGTACAGGGGGCGATTTGAAAAACTGTTTTTT. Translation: CASSQRYRGRFEKLFF.

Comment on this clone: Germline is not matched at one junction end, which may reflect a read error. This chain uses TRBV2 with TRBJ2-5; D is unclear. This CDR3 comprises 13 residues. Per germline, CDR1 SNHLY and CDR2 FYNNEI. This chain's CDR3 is CASSAEAAETRYF. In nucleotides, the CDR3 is TGTGCCAGCAGTGCTGAGGCCGCCGAGACCCGGTACTTC.

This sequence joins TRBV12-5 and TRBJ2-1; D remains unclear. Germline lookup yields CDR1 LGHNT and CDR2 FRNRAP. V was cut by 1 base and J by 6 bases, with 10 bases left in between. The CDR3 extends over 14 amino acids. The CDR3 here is CASGLGSPSNEQFF. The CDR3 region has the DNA TGTGCTAGTGGTTTGGGTAGCCCGTCCAATGAGCAGTTCTTC.

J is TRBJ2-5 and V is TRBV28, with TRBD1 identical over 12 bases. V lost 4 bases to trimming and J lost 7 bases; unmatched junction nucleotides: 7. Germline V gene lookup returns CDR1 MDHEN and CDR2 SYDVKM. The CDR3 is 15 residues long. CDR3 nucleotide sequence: TGTGCCAGCAGTTCCGACCTGGGACAGGGGGCGACCCAGTACTTC. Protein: CASSSDLGQGATQYF.

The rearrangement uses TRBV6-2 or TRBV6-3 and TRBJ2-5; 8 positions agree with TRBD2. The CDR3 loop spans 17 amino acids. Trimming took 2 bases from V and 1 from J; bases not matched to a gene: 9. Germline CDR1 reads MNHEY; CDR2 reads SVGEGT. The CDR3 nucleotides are TGTGCCAGCAGTTACCCCCAGGGGCTAGCGGGCCAAGAGACCCAGTACTTC. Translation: CASSYPQGLAGQETQYF.